A single sample gave rise to the 12 T cell receptor beta chains below, sequenced in a study of shared clonotypes between healthy human individuals. Method: immunoSEQ multiplex PCR; TCRdb's copy keeps in-frame clones and lacks some. The table includes millions of clones, 85% to 95% detected once. The naive CD8 fraction comprised CD45RO-negative cells positively selected for CCR7 and excluded terminally differentiated effector memory CD45RA+ cells. Sequenced material: naive CD8+ T cells from PBMCs. The receptors come from a man aged 18 to 29 in good health. Some clones in this sample may be carry-over from other donors' samples.

The chain uses TRBV10-3 and TRBJ2-1; no clear D. This CDR3 region has 13 residues. V was pared by 0 bases and J by 9 bases, with 9 bases between. CDR1 ENHRY and CDR2 SYGVKD come from the germline V gene. The CDR3 spells CAISESRGIEQFF. The CDR3 DNA reads TGTGCCATCAGTGAGTCGAGAGGTATTGAGCAGTTCTTC.

This clone was recorded only once. The same CDR3 also results from other DNA sequences found in this sample. The chain combines TRBV19 with TRBJ1-1; D gene uncertain. This CDR3 comprises 13 residues. V lost 3 bases, J lost 1 base, and 6 bases lay in between. Germline V gives CDR1 LNHDA, CDR2 SQIVND (reference sequence). For the CDR3, the DNA is TGTGCCAGTAGTATCACTCGGAACACTGAAGCTTTCTTT. Protein: CASSITRNTEAFF.

As concerns this clone: This same CDR3 is encoded by further DNA sequences in the sample. The chain links TRBV27 to TRBJ1-5; D is uncertain. V lost 3 bases to trimming and J lost 1 base, with 10 bases between them. The CDR3 is 15 residues long. Germline-derived CDR1 and CDR2 are MNHEY and SMNVEV (reference sequence). DNA for the CDR3: TGTGCCAGCAGTTTTTCCGCGGGGAGCAATCAGCCCCAGCATTTT. Protein product: CASSFSAGSNQPQHF.

The genes are TRBV7-6 and TRBJ2-2; the match to TRBD2 covers 7 bases. From germline, CDR1 is SGHVS and CDR2 FNYEAQ. This CDR3 contains 16 residues. J was trimmed by 3 bases and V by 6 bases; bases with no gene match: 10. CDR3: CASSPPPAGHTGELFF. DNA of the CDR3: TGTGCCAGCAGTCCACCGCCAGCGGGACACACCGGGGAGCTGTTTTTT.

Worth noting for this clone: This same CDR3 is encoded by further DNA sequences in the sample. The chain employs TRBV5-1 and TRBJ2-7; 12 bases line up with TRBD2. Trimming took 1 base from V and 3 from J; bases not matched to a gene: 5. This CDR3 has 16 residues. Looked up from germline, CDR1 is SGHRS and CDR2 is YFSETQ. The CDR3, as DNA: TGCGCCAGCAGCTTGCCAACTAGCGGGGGGAACTACGAGCAGTACTTC. Protein: CASSLPTSGGNYEQYF.

The chain links TRBV28 to TRBJ2-1; 11 nucleotides agree with TRBD2. V lost 4 bases and J lost 0; bases outside the gene matches: 14. Germline CDR1 and CDR2: MDHEN and SYDVKM. The CDR3 totals 20 residues. The CDR3 loop is CASSWILAGEPGSSYNEQFF. In nucleotides, the CDR3 is TGTGCCAGCAGTTGGATACTAGCGGGAGAGCCTGGGAGCTCCTACAATGAGCAGTTCTTC.

CDR3 sequence: CASSVWTGSDTQYF. CDR3 nucleotides: TGTGCCAGCAGCGTGTGGACAGGGTCAGATACGCAGTATTTT. The chain is built from TRBV9 and TRBJ2-3; 8 bases line up with TRBD1. The ends lost 2 bases at V and 4 bases at J; junction bases unmatched: 3. The CDR3 totals 14 residues. CDR1 and CDR2 (germline): SGDLS, YYNGEE.

The rearrangement uses TRBV6-1 and TRBJ1-2, with TRBD1 matching 8 bases. The germline V gene has CDR1 MNHNS and CDR2 SASEGT. The length of the CDR3 is 15 residues. The V gene end was trimmed by 4 bases and the J gene end by 4 bases; junction bases not matched to a gene: 8. The chain's CDR3 is CASSVDRDRIYGYTF. The DNA of the CDR3 is TGTGCCAGCAGTGTCGACCGGGACAGGATCTATGGCTACACCTTC.

The rearrangement links TRBV27 to TRBJ2-3, with D possibly being TRBD1 or TRBD2 (5 bases each). V was cut by 5 bases and J by 6 bases, with 15 bases left in between. The CDR3 runs 14 residues. Germline CDR1 MNHEY, CDR2 SMNVEV (reference sequence). Written as DNA, the CDR3 is TGTGCCAGCAGTCCTGGGACCCTCGCGGATACGCAGTATTTT. Protein sequence: CASSPGTLADTQYF.

This rearrangement joins TRBV9 to TRBJ1-2, with 8 bases identical to TRBD1. This CDR3 has 14 amino acids. Germline V gives CDR1 SGDLS, CDR2 YYNGEE. Trimming at V came to 1 base and at J to 7 bases, leaving 6 bases not matched to a gene. CDR3 in DNA: TGTGCCAGCAGCGTACAGGGGGCCGTCGGTGGCTACACCTTC. Amino acid sequence: CASSVQGAVGGYTF.

About this clone itself: Distinct nucleotide sequences in the sample also encode this CDR3. The J gene is TRBJ2-7, the V gene TRBV5-1; no firm D call. The germline gives CDR1 SGHRS, CDR2 YFSETQ. The V end was cut by 0 bases, the J end by 3 bases, with 7 bases between. This CDR3 comprises 13 residues. The chain's CDR3 is CASSLGSGYEQYF. As DNA, the CDR3 is TGCGCCAGCAGCTTGGGGTCGGGCTACGAGCAGTACTTC.

The CDR3 loop is CASSLTTGRAEAFF. Written as DNA, the CDR3 is TGCGCCAGCAGTTTAACGACTGGGAGGGCTGAAGCTTTCTTT. This chain connects TRBV4-1 to TRBJ1-1; D call uncertain. Germline-derived CDR1 and CDR2 are MGHRA and YSYEKL. V lost 6 bases and J lost 6, with 17 bases in between. The CDR3 has 14 residues.